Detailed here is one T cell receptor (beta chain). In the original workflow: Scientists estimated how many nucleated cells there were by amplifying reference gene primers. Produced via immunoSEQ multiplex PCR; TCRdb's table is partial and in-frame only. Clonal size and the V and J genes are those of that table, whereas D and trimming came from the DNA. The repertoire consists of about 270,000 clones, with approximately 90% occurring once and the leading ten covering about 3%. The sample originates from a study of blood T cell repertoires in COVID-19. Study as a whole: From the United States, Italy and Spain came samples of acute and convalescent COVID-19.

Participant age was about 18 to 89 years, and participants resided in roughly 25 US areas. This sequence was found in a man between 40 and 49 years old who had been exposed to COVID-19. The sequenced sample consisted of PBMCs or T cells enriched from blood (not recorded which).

The CDR3 nucleotides are TGTGCCAGCACCCCCCCGGGGAAATCCTCCTACGAGCAGTACTTC. This encodes CASTPPGKSSYEQYF. This chain uses TRBV13 with TRBJ2-7, with a possible D match to TRBD2 (5 bases). V was pared by 7 bases and J by 0 bases, with 16 bases between. This CDR3 has 15 residues. Germline V gene lookup returns CDR1 PRHDT and CDR2 FYEKMQ (reference sequence).